The clone carrying this T cell receptor beta chain was recorded a few times. Its antigen is undetermined. These data are taken from a study of early T cells in non-severe SARS-CoV-2 infection. Whole-study context: From unsorted whole blood, bulk RNA was sequenced, and the chains remained unpaired.

The CDR3 has 11 amino acids. The ends were cut back, 0 bases at V and 4 bases at J, with 3 bases in the middle. Germline lookup yields CDR1 SQVTM and CDR2 ANQGSEA. Study observations and caveats: CD4 and private specificities were missed by VDJdb matching, which favored anti-spike CD8 responses.

One entry per CDR3 protein, called by TCRdb with MiXCR from the 5' RACE reads. The data contain tens of thousands of distinct CDR3 sequences, roughly 11% of them singletons. The chain has TRBV29-1 and TRBJ2-5; no clear D. The source of this sequence is an adult who was a healthcare worker with PCR-confirmed SARS-CoV-2 infection or an uninfected control (not recorded which). Sequenced sample: whole blood. CDR3 sequence reads: CSVEDLETQYF. The DNA of the CDR3 is TGCAGCGTTGAAGACCTAGAGACCCAGTACTTC.